This T cell receptor (beta chain) was obtained from a study of blood T cells in healthy people across ages. Study-level findings and limits: Diversity estimates from one million T cells were considered underestimates.

CDR1 is KGHDR, CDR2 SFDVKD, per germline. CDR3 length: 14 residues. V was trimmed by 2 bases and J by 5 bases, leaving 11 bases between them. About this clonotype itself: The target antigen is unknown.

Alongside a J-beta primer mix, a sample-barcoded 5' primer served in a second PCR lasting roughly 6 to 12 cycles. TCRdb used MiXCR to reprocess the 5' RACE reads, holding one entry per CDR3 protein. The table records some 760,000 distinct CDR3 sequences, 20% to 25% of them present only once. Roughly 9.8 milliliters of peripheral blood were drawn from each donor. No fewer than 5.5 micrograms of total RNA were isolated from every sample. The data were also submitted as part of a second study, on T cells of mothers and their children. As reported in that work: The study obtained over 9.5 million TCR beta CDR3 reads per mother and some 3 million per child.

The chain recombines TRBV24-1 with TRBJ1-2; D uncertain. This TCR derives from a boy under 18 in good health. Sequencing was performed on blood. CDR3 sequence: CATSDSSGGYGYTF. CDR3 sequence (DNA): TGTGCCACCAGTGATTCCTCAGGCGGGTATGGCTACACCTTC.